Listed below are T cell receptor beta chains from one sample, sequenced in a study of human T cells and chemical hapten exposure. TCRdb re-called the RACE reads through MiXCR, storing one row per CDR3 protein. The sample shows under 40,000 distinct CDR3 sequences, 9.5% to 15% of them seen only once. Sequencing was performed on whole blood, taken in connection with sensitization to the hapten diphenylcyclopropenone (DPC). Source of these receptors: a woman in her thirties or forties with alopecia areata. Some clones in this sample may be carry-over from other donors' samples. Both conserved end residues are part of each CDR3. The D gene is left open where the match is weak. Size values are once, few and many counts, or a class for expanded clones, and some rows have none.

d_call,clone_size,j_call,v_call,cdr3_aa,cdr3_nt
TRBD2,NA,TRBJ2-3,TRBV19,CASSDTSGGANTQYF,TGTGCCAGTAGTGACACTAGCGGGGGGGCGAATACGCAGTATTTT
NA,few,TRBJ2-2,TRBV2,CASRGRSRTGELFF,TGTGCCAGCAGAGGGAGGTCGAGAACCGGGGAGCTGTTTTTT
NA,NA,TRBJ1-4,TRBV6-5,CASRRTRGTNEKLFF,TGTGCCAGCAGACGCACCAGGGGCACTAATGAAAAACTGTTTTTT
TRBD1,many,TRBJ1-1,TRBV29-1,CSVEASGGTEAFF,TGCAGCGTTGAAGCATCAGGGGGCACTGAAGCTTTCTTT
TRBD1,many,TRBJ2-1,TRBV9,CASSVWTGVNNEQFF,TGTGCCAGCAGCGTCTGGACAGGGGTGAACAATGAGCAGTTCTTC
NA,many,TRBJ2-3,TRBV5-1,CASSLAFDTDTQYF,TGCGCCAGCAGCTTGGCCTTTGATACAGATACGCAGTATTTT
NA,many,TRBJ2-1,TRBV18,CASSPGSGKGGYNEQFF,TGTGCCAGCTCACCGGGTTCAGGGAAGGGCGGCTACAATGAGCAGTTCTTC
TRBD2,NA,TRBJ2-3,TRBV29-1,CSVRGGRQIGDTQYF,TGCAGCGTTCGAGGCGGGAGGCAGATAGGAGATACGCAGTATTTT
NA,many,TRBJ2-1,TRBV11-3,CASSLEGTSDNEQFF,TGTGCCAGCAGCTTAGAAGGGACATCCGACAATGAGCAGTTCTTC
TRBD2,few,TRBJ2-1,TRBV9,CASSVGSIAGGEQFF,TGTGCCAGCAGCGTAGGTTCAATAGCGGGAGGTGAGCAGTTCTTC
TRBD2,many,TRBJ2-7,TRBV11-2,CASSDSGSEQYF,TGTGCCAGCAGCGATAGCGGGAGCGAGCAGTACTTC
NA,many,TRBJ2-1,TRBV9,CASSVAPSYEQFF,TGTGCCAGCAGCGTAGCCCCTAGTTATGAGCAGTTCTTC
NA,many,TRBJ2-1,TRBV7-2,CASSLSLSEDEQFF,TGTGCCAGCAGCTTAAGTCTGTCAGAGGATGAGCAGTTCTTC
TRBD1,few,TRBJ1-3,TRBV28,CASCWGQKGNTIYF,TGTGCCAGCTGCTGGGGACAGAAAGGAAACACCATATATTTT
NA,NA,TRBJ1-2,TRBV29-1,CSAQPRDSPGYTF,TGCAGCGCGCAACCCAGGGATTCCCCTGGCTACACCTTC
NA,many,TRBJ2-7,TRBV20-1,CSAPDRFYEQYF,TGCAGTGCTCCTGACAGGTTCTACGAGCAGTACTTC
NA,many,TRBJ1-2,TRBV28,CASSASTGHYGYTF,TGTGCCAGCAGTGCCTCGACAGGTCACTATGGCTACACCTTC
TRBD1,NA,TRBJ2-3,TRBV6-5,CASSSGQGALTDTQYF,TGTGCCAGCAGTTCGGGACAGGGTGCCCTCACAGATACGCAGTATTTT
NA,NA,TRBJ2-7,TRBV7-2,CVSSLSSGTLGYEQYF,TGTGTCAGCAGCTTATCCTCCGGGACACTCGGCTACGAGCAGTACTTC
NA,many,TRBJ2-7,TRBV7-9,CASSPPLRDEQYF,TGTGCCAGCAGCCCTCCCCTGAGGGACGAGCAGTACTTC
NA,NA,TRBJ2-4,TRBV6-5,CASSLQGESKNIQYF,TGTGCCAGCAGTCTTCAGGGTGAATCCAAAAACATTCAGTACTTC
NA,many,TRBJ2-1,TRBV2,CASSDRRGAYNEQFF,TGTGCCAGCAGTGATAGGCGGGGCGCCTACAATGAGCAGTTCTTC
NA,many,TRBJ1-1,TRBV6-6,CASSRETANTEAFF,TGTGCCAGCAGTCGTGAGACGGCCAACACTGAAGCTTTCTTT
NA,NA,TRBJ2-3,TRBV12-3/TRBV12-4,CASSLRVGRDTDTQYF,TGTGCCAGCAGCCTCCGGGTTGGCAGGGACACAGATACGCAGTATTTT
TRBD2,few,TRBJ2-1,TRBV28,CASSLGTSGEQFF,TGTGCCAGCAGTTTGGGGACTAGCGGGGAGCAGTTCTTC
TRBD2,many,TRBJ2-7,TRBV9,CASSVEGGGYEQYF,TGTGCCAGCAGCGTAGAGGGCGGGGGTTACGAGCAGTACTTC
NA,few,TRBJ2-7,TRBV15,CATSREITSRYEQYF,TGTGCCACCAGCAGAGAAATCACTAGTAGGTACGAGCAGTACTTC
TRBD2,few,TRBJ2-7,TRBV29-1,CSVEGSGGYEQYF,TGCAGCGTCGAAGGAAGCGGGGGCTACGAGCAGTACTTC
NA,NA,TRBJ2-2,TRBV29-1,CSQMGYTGELFF,TGCAGTCAGATGGGCTACACCGGGGAGCTGTTTTTT
NA,many,TRBJ2-1,TRBV11-2,CASRGQANEQFF,TGTGCCAGCAGGGGGCAGGCCAATGAGCAGTTCTTC
NA,many,TRBJ2-3,TRBV24-1,CATSDFQSTDTQYF,TGTGCCACCAGTGATTTTCAGAGCACAGATACGCAGTATTTT
NA,many,TRBJ1-2,TRBV5-1,CASSLEGQSDYYGYTF,TGCGCCAGCAGCTTGGAGGGCCAGTCAGATTACTATGGCTACACCTTC
TRBD1,many,TRBJ2-2,TRBV29-1,CSVAGTANTGELFF,TGCAGCGTCGCCGGGACAGCGAACACCGGGGAGCTGTTTTTT
NA,NA,TRBJ1-4,TRBV12-3/TRBV12-4,CASSQGRINEKLFF,TGTGCCAGCAGTCAGGGACGGATTAATGAAAAACTGTTTTTT
TRBD2,NA,TRBJ2-7,TRBV20-1,CSARGSSSGMDEQYF,TGCAGTGCTAGAGGGTCCTCTAGCGGGATGGATGAGCAGTACTTC
NA,NA,TRBJ1-1,TRBV6-2/TRBV6-3,CASSYGLGFAEAFF,TGTGCCAGCAGTTACGGTCTAGGGTTCGCTGAAGCTTTCTTT
NA,NA,TRBJ2-7,TRBV4-3,CASSQVGGNEQYF,TGCGCCAGCAGCCAAGTCGGAGGGAACGAGCAGTACTTC
TRBD2,few,TRBJ2-7,TRBV28,CASRGTSETYEQYF,TGTGCCAGCAGGGGGACTAGCGAGACCTACGAGCAGTACTTC
TRBD2,NA,TRBJ2-4,TRBV9,CASSADGTSGLGAKNIQYF,TGTGCCAGCAGCGCAGACGGGACTAGCGGGCTTGGGGCCAAAAACATTCAGTACTTC
NA,few,TRBJ2-1,TRBV9,CASSPDALIAHNEQFF,TGTGCCAGCAGCCCCGACGCCTTAATAGCCCACAATGAGCAGTTCTTC
TRBD1,many,TRBJ2-3,TRBV7-3,CASSEGQGATDTQYF,TGTGCCAGCAGCGAGGGACAGGGCGCCACAGATACGCAGTATTTT
TRBD1,many,TRBJ2-7,TRBV6-1,CASSERDRGHYEQYF,TGTGCCAGCAGTGAAAGGGACAGGGGACACTACGAGCAGTACTTC
NA,few,TRBJ2-7,TRBV30,CAWSLGGVSYEQYF,TGTGCCTGGAGTCTGGGGGGAGTGTCCTACGAGCAGTACTTC
NA,NA,TRBJ2-5,TRBV7-9,CASSLGIETQYF,TGTGCCAGCAGCTTGGGCATAGAGACCCAGTACTTC
NA,NA,TRBJ2-4,TRBV28,CASRGTWDIQYF,TGTGCCAGTCGGGGCACTTGGGACATTCAGTACTTC
NA,NA,TRBJ1-2,TRBV29-1,CSVGNGYTF,TGCAGCGTCGGGAATGGCTACACCTTC
NA,NA,TRBJ2-2,TRBV29-1,CSAGVLANTGELFF,TGCAGCGCTGGGGTCCTCGCGAACACCGGGGAGCTGTTTTTT
NA,NA,TRBJ2-3,TRBV10-3,CAISVRGDTQYF,TGTGCCATCAGTGTTCGGGGAGATACGCAGTATTTT
NA,NA,TRBJ2-7,TRBV6-1,CASRERIYSISYEQYF,TGTGCCAGCAGGGAACGAATATATTCTATCTCCTACGAGCAGTACTTC
NA,many,TRBJ2-7,TRBV7-9,CASKLGDTHYEQYF,TGTGCCAGCAAGCTGGGGGACACACACTACGAGCAGTACTTC
TRBD2,few,TRBJ2-3,TRBV20-1,CSARDPLAGGTDTQYF,TGCAGTGCTAGAGACCCACTAGCGGGAGGCACAGATACGCAGTATTTT
NA,NA,TRBJ2-7,TRBV20-1,CSANNRASYEQYF,TGCAGTGCCAATAACAGGGCCTCCTACGAGCAGTACTTC
TRBD2,many,TRBJ2-2,TRBV19,CASTPERLAANTGELFF,TGTGCCAGTACCCCAGAGCGACTAGCGGCGAACACCGGGGAGCTGTTTTTT
NA,many,TRBJ1-5,TRBV7-2,CASSPEVGQPQHF,TGTGCCAGCAGCCCTGAGGTCGGCCAGCCCCAGCATTTT
NA,many,TRBJ2-7,TRBV2,CAGGGRSPSYEQYF,TGTGCCGGGGGGGGCAGGTCCCCATCCTACGAGCAGTACTTC
NA,many,TRBJ2-5,TRBV29-1,CSVVGGRSETQYF,TGCAGCGTTGTCGGGGGGCGTTCGGAGACCCAGTACTTC
TRBD2,many,TRBJ2-3,TRBV13,CASSSSLLAGGLYTQYF,TGTGCCAGCAGCTCATCCCTCCTAGCGGGGGGGCTATATACGCAGTATTTT